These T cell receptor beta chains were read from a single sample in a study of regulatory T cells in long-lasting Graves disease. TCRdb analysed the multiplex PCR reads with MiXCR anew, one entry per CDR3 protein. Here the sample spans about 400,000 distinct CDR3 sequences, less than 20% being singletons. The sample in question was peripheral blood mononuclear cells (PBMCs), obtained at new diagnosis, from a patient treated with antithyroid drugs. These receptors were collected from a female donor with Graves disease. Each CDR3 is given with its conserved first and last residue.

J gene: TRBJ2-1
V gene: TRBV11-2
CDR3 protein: CASSWGDGFDEQFF

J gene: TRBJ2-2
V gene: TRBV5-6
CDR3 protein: CASSLLWQGHTGELFF

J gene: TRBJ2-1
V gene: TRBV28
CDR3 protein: CASSPSSGPENEQFF

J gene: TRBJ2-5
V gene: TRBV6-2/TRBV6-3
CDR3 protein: CASSPGTFQETQYF

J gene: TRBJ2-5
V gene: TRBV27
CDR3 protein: CASRTAQETQYF

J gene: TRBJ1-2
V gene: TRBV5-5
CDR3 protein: CASRQGYGYTF

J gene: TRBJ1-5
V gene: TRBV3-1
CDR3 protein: CASSQKGNQPQHF

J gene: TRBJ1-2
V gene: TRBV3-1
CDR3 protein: CASTGTARVSYTF

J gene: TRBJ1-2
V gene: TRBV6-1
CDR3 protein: CASSLGQDGYGYTF

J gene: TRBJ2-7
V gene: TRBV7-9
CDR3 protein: CASSLSQGGTYEQYF

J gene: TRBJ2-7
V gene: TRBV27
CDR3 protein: CATTFFSGATYEQYF

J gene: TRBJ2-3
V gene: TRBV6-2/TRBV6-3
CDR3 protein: CASSYLTGGSTDTQYF

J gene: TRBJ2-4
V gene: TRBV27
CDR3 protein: CASSLSNGRAQNIQYF

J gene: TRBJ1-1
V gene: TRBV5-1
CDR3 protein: CASSSKLEDMNTEAFF

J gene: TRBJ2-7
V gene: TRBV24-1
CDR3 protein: CATSPRPFFYEQYF

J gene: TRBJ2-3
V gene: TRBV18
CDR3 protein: CASSPPGLAGDTQYF

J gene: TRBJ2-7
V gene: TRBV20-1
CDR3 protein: CSHIGLAGAEQYF

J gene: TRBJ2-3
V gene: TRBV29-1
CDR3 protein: CSVVAASTDTQYF

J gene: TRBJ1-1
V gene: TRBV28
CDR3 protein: CASSFPGLNTEAFF

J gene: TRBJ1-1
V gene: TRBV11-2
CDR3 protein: CASSLLGSTEAFF

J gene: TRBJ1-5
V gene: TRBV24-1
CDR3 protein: CATSGPGNQPQHF

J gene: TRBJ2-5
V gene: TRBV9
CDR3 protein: CASSPGTSGSKETQYF

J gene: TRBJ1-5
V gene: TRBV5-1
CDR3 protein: CASRLNWGSNQPQHF